These T cell receptor beta chains were read from a single sample in a study of blood T cell repertoires in COVID-19. Using immunoSEQ multiplex PCR, the repertoire was profiled, and TCRdb retains in-frame clones only, with some absent. The sample lists 390,000 or so clones; around 86% were seen once. The specimen was PBMCs or T cells enriched from blood (not recorded which). The source is a woman between 45 and 60 years old who had recovered from COVID-19. Both conserved end residues are part of each CDR3. Size is stated for part of the rows, as once, few or many counts, or as a class when the clone is expanded.

v_gene,abundance,CDR3aa
TRBV6-6,few,CASSRDPAGVTEAFF
TRBV10-3,few,CAISEDRFDSNQPQHF
TRBV5-1,once,CASSYTGGLQETQYF
TRBV11-2,NA,CASSYDVRSPGQFF
TRBV18,NA,CASSPIQDFYGYTF
TRBV30,NA,CASRDSDLHEQFF
TRBV30,NA,CAWSPELRGEKLFF
TRBV5-5,NA,CASSLRIAPFMNTEAFF
TRBV10-3,NA,CAISDLVGPGEAFF
TRBV13,NA,CASAGGYEKLFF
TRBV5-6,NA,CASSIAAATDTQYF
TRBV7-3,NA,CASSLGGGNTIYF
TRBV7-2,NA,CASSQQTGNEKLFF
TRBV19,NA,CASSIPGTGSGNTIYF
TRBV4-1,NA,CASSQVDSMNTEAFF
TRBV6-2/TRBV6-3,NA,CASSDTRGQGAGELFF
TRBV2,NA,CASKVRSSSYEQYF
TRBV27,NA,CASRDRANSGNTIYF
TRBV7-9,NA,CASRRGTVKLGEQYF
TRBV5-1,NA,CASSLRQDTEAFF
TRBV29-1,NA,CSVGWAPGNTIYF
TRBV5-1,NA,CASRAGPTDNEQFF
TRBV2,NA,CASGSSYNEQFF
TRBV6-4,NA,CASSDTGNSPLHF
TRBV5-1,NA,CASSLEGPEDYGYTF
TRBV10-3,NA,CAISERGQGISNEQFF
TRBV4-3,NA,CASSQARGSYEQYF
TRBV30,NA,CAWSVGTGGFNQPQHF
TRBV4-3,few,CASSPAGYTEAFF
TRBV19,NA,CASSIVGAKQYF
TRBV7-3,NA,CASSLKAIGTDTQYF
TRBV5-4,once,CASSLGTVDYEQYF
TRBV6-6,NA,CASTLPPYTEAFF
TRBV11-3,NA,CASCYRGDEQFF
TRBV2,NA,CASSGGTARYEQYF
TRBV2,once,CASRDTPSYEQYF